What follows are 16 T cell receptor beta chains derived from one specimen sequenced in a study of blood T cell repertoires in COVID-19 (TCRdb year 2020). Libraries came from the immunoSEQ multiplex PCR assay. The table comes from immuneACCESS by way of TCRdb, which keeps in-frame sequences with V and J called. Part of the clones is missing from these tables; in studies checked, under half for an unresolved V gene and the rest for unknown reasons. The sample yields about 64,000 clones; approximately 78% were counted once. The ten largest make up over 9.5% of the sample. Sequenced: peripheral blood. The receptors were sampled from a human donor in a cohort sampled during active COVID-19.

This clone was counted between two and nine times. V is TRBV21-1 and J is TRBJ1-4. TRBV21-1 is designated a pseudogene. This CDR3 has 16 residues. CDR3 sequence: CASSSNGASTNEKLFF. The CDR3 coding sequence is TGTGCCAGCAGCTCAAACGGAGCCTCAACTAATGAAAAACTGTTTTTT.

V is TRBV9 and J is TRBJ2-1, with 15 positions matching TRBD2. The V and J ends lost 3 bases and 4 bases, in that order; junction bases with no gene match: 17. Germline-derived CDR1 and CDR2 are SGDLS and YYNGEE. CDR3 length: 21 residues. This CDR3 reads CASSAKYGTSGGLTLYNEQFF. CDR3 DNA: TGTGCCAGCAGCGCTAAGTACGGGACTAGCGGGGGGCTAACGTTATACAATGAGCAGTTCTTC.

The CDR3: CASSAETGGGETQYF. CDR3 in DNA: TGTGCCAGCAGCGCGGAGACAGGGGGCGGGGAGACCCAGTACTTC. The chain joins TRBV7-8 to TRBJ2-5; 10 bases are a match to TRBD1. The CDR3 runs 15 residues. Germline-derived CDR1 and CDR2 are SGHVS and FQNEAQ. Trimming took 5 bases from V and 5 from J; bases not matched to a gene: 8.

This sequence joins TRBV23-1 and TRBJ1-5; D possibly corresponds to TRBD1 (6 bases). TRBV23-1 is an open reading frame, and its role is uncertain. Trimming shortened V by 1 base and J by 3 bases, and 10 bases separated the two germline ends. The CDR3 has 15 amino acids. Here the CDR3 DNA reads TGCGCCAGCAGTCAATTGCAGGGGCTCAATCAGCCCCAGCATTTT. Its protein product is CASSQLQGLNQPQHF.

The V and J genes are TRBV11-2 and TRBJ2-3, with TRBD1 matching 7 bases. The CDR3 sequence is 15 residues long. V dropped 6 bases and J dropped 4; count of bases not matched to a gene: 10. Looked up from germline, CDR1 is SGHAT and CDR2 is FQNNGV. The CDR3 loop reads CASSTRQGRADTQYF. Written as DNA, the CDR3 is TGTGCCAGCAGTACGAGACAGGGCAGGGCAGATACGCAGTATTTT.

For the CDR3, the DNA is TGTGCCAGCAGCTCCCAGTATAGCGGGTACAATGAGCAGTTCTTC. This sequence encodes CASSSQYSGYNEQFF. The V and J genes are TRBV7-2 and TRBJ2-1, with 7 bases that match TRBD2. The V segment lost 4 bases and the J segment 4 bases; nucleotides outside the gene matches: 7. The germline V gene encodes CDR1 SGHTA and CDR2 FQGNSA. The CDR3 contains 15 residues.

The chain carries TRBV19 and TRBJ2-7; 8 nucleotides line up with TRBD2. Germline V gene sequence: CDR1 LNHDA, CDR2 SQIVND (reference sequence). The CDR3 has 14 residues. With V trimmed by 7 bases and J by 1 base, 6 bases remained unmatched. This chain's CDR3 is CASNRRGESYEQYF. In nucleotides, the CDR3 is TGTGCCAGTAATCGGCGGGGGGAATCCTACGAGCAGTACTTC. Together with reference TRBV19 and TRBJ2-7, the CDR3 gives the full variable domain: DGGITQSPKYLFRKEGQNVTLSCEQNLNHDAMYWYRQDPGQGLRLIYYSQIVNDFQKGDIAEGYSVSREKKESFPLTVTSAQKNPTAFYLCASNRRGESYEQYFGPGTRLTVT.

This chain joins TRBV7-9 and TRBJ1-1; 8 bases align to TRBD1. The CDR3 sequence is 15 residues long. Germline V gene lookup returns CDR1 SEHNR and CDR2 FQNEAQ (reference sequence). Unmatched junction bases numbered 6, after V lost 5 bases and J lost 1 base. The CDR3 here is CASSDRGLGNTEAFF. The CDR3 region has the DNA TGTGCCAGCAGCGACAGGGGTCTGGGGAACACTGAAGCTTTCTTT.

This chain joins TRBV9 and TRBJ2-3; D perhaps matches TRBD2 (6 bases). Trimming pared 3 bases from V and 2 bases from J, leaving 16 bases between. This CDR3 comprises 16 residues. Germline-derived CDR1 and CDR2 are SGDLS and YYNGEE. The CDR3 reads CASSEDGGRNTDTQYF. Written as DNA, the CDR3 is TGTGCCAGCAGCGAAGACGGGGGACGGAACACAGATACGCAGTATTTT.

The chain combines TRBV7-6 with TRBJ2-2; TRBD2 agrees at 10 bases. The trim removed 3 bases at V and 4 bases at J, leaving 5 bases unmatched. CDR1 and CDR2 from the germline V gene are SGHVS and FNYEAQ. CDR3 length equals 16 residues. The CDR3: CASSFEAGGRTGELFF. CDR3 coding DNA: TGTGCCAGCAGCTTTGAAGCGGGGGGGCGCACCGGGGAGCTGTTTTTT.

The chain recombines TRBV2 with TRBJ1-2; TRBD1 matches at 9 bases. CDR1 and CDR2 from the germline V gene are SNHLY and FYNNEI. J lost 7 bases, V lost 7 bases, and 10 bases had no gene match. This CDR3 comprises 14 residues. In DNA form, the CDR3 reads TGTGCCAGCAACCCCGGACAGGGGCGACGTGGCTACACCTTC. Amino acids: CASNPGQGRRGYTF.

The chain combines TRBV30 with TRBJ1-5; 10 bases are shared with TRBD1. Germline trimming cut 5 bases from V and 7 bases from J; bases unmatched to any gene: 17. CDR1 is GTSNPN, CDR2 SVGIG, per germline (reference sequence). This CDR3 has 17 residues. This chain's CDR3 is CAWSQKVPGQGRQPQHF. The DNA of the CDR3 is TGTGCCTGGTCGCAGAAAGTGCCGGGACAGGGGAGGCAGCCCCAGCATTTT.

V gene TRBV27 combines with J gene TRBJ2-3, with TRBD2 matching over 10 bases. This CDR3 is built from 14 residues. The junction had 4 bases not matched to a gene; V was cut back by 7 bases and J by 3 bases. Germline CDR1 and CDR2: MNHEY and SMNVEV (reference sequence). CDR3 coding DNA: TGTGCCAGCACCCCGACTAGCGGGACAGATACGCAGTATTTT. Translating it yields CASTPTSGTDTQYF.

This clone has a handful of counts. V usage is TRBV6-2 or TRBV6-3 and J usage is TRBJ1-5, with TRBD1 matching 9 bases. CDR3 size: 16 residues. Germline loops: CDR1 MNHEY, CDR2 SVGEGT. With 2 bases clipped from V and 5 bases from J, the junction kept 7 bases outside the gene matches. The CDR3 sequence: CASSYLRDRVYQPQHF. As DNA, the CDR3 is TGTGCCAGCAGTTACCTTCGGGACAGGGTTTATCAGCCCCAGCATTTT.

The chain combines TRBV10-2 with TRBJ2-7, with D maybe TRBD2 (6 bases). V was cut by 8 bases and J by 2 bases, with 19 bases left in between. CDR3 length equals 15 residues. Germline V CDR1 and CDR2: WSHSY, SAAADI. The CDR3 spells CASGTHRPEAYEQYF. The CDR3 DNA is TGCGCCAGCGGGACTCACAGGCCAGAGGCCTACGAGCAGTACTTC.

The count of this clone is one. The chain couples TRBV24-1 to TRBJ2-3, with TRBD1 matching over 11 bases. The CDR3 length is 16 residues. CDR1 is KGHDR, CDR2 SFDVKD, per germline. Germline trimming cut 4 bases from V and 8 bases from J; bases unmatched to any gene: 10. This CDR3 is CATSDGQGARVGTQYF. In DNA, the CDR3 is TGTGCCACCAGTGACGGACAGGGGGCGCGTGTAGGTACGCAGTATTTT.